This TCR beta chain was recorded in a study of Ad26.COV2.S vaccination and SARS-CoV-2 variants. On the study more broadly: Intramuscularly, Ad26.COV2.S was given either once or twice, 56 days apart. Findings and caveats of the study: Substantial breadth in spike-specific CD8+ and CD4+ T cell responses was reportedly seen after vaccination.

Profiling relied on immunoSEQ multiplex PCR, and the TCRdb table lists in-frame clones only, not all of them. The table has 380,000 or so clones, 83% seen once. Sample treatment: some 20 received Ad26.COV2.S at low or high dose, single or two shots; several received placebo; per-sample allocation not given. The investigators took samples on day 63 after the first vaccine or placebo injection. Cohort 1b enrolled adults aged 18-55 years in Boston. This vaccine is an Ad26 vector that expresses the Wuhan-strain SARS-CoV-2 spike. Trimming at V came to 6 bases and at J to 9 bases, leaving 8 bases not matched to a gene. This CDR3 comprises 13 residues. Remarks on this clone: The antigen remains unidentified.

V usage is TRBV12-3 or TRBV12-4 and J usage is TRBJ2-4; TRBD1 aligns across 7 bases. The material was peripheral blood, obtained in a trial of Ad26.COV2.S vaccine versus placebo. The receptor was derived from a person aged 18-65 years who received the Ad26.COV2.S COVID-19 vaccine or a placebo. The CDR3 bases are TGTGCCAGCAGCAATACAGGGGTGGGCATTCAGTACTTC. Amino acid sequence: CASSNTGVGIQYF.